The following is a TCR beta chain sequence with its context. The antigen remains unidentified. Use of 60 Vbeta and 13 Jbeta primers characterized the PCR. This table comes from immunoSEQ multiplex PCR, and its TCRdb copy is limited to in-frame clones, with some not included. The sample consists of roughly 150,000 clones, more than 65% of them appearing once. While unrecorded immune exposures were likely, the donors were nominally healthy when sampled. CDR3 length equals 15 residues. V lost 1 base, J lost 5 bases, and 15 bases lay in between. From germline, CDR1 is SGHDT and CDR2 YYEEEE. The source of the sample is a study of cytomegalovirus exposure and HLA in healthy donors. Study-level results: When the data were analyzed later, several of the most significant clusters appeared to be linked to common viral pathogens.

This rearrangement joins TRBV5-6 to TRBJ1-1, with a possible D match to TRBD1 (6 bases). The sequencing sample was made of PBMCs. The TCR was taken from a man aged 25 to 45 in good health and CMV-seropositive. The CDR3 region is CASSLRQGRGTEAFF. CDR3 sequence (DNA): TGTGCCAGCAGCTTGCGGCAGGGGAGGGGTACTGAAGCTTTCTTT.